A single sample is the source of the 19 T cell receptor beta chains below, sequenced in a study of T cells in women clearing cervical HPV infection. Profiled with immunoSEQ multiplex PCR; TCRdb holds only in-frame clones, not every one. Its table lists roughly 40,000 clones. The sample comprised blood buffy coat. These receptors originate from a woman aged 18 to 75 with a cervical HPV16 infection that either progressed to CIN3+ or cleared (not recorded which).

About this clone itself: The CDR3 end lies 3 residues beyond the end of the read and is filled in from the germline J gene. The sample has other DNA sequences that encode this CDR3 too. The chain has TRBV19 and TRBJ2-6; TRBD2 is a possible D gene (6 bases). The CDR3 is 15 residues long. Per germline, CDR1 LNHDA and CDR2 SQIVND (reference sequence). The V gene lost 3 bases and the J gene lost 2 bases, with 8 bases spanning the gap. CDR3 DNA, as far as it was read: TGTGCCAGTAGTATGGGGGGTACTGGGGCCAACGTC. Amino acids: CASSMGGTGANV. The CDR3 as a whole reads CASSMGGTGANVLTF. Based on the CDR3 plus reference TRBV19 and TRBJ2-6, the full variable domain is DGGITQSPKYLFRKEGQNVTLSCEQNLNHDAMYWYRQDPGQGLRLIYYSQIVNDFQKGDIAEGYSVSREKKESFPLTVTSAQKNPTAFYLCASSMGGTGANVLTFGAGSRLTVL.

Turning to this clone: The sequenced fragment ends 3 residues before the CDR3 boundary, so the rest is inferred from the germline J gene. The rearrangement joins TRBV10-3 to TRBJ1-4, with a weak D call TRBD1 (5 bases). The CDR3 length is 15 residues. Germline CDR1 and CDR2: ENHRY and SYGVKD. Trimming shortened V by 7 bases and J by 0 bases, and 12 bases separated the two germline ends. The part of the CDR3 DNA that was read is TGTGCCATCAAAGGAGGGACTACAACTAATGAAAAA. Its translation is CAIKGGTTTNEK. In full, the CDR3 reads CAIKGGTTTNEKLFF.

As for this clone: Read coverage stops 3 residues before the CDR3 terminus; the germline J gene supplies the remainder. The V and J genes are TRBV7-8 and TRBJ2-2; the D gene is possibly TRBD1 (5 bases). V shed 3 bases and J shed 5 bases, with 10 bases lying between them. The CDR3 totals 14 residues. Germline assignment: CDR1 SGHVS and CDR2 FQNEAQ. The DNA read from the CDR3 is TGTGCCAGCAGCTTGGTGGCAGGGACCGGGGAG. Protein product: CASSLVAGTGE. The full CDR3 protein reads CASSLVAGTGELFF. Variable domain in full (rest from reference TRBV7-8 and TRBJ2-2): GAGVSQSPRYKVAKRGQDVALRCDPISGHVSLFWYQQALGQGPEFLTYFQNEAQLDKSGLPSDRFFAERPEGSVSTLKIQRTQQEDSAVYLCASSLVAGTGELFFGEGSRLTVL.

To note about this clone: The CDR3 extends 3 residues past the end of the read, so its final part is completed from the germline J gene. V is TRBV5-4 and J is TRBJ2-3, with TRBD2 identical over 8 bases. Germline V gene lookup returns CDR1 SGHNT and CDR2 YYREEE (reference sequence). The J segment lost 1 base and the V segment lost 2 bases, leaving 6 bases of the junction unmatched. The CDR3 spans 16 residues. The CDR3 sequence is CASSFSGGLGTDTQYF. CDR3 bases read: TGTGCCAGCAGCTTCTCGGGGGGGCTTGGCACAGATACG.

In regard to this clone: The read ends 3 residues early relative to the CDR3; the germline J gene fills the gap. This chain connects TRBV19 to TRBJ2-7; D is possibly TRBD1 (6 bases). Germline CDR1 is LNHDA and CDR2 is SQIVND (reference sequence). The length of the CDR3 is 15 residues. Trimming shortened V by 5 bases and J by 3 bases, and 17 bases separated the two germline ends. The CDR3 region is CASSGGRGTYYEQYF. Incomplete CDR3 DNA: TGTGCCAGTAGTGGGGGTAGGGGGACCTACTACGAG.

Worth noting for this clone: The sequence runs out 3 residues before the end of the CDR3; the remainder is reconstructed from the germline J gene. The genes are TRBV19 and TRBJ2-3, with TRBD1 identical over 9 bases. From germline, CDR1 is LNHDA and CDR2 SQIVND (reference sequence). CDR3 length: 16 residues. V shed 10 bases, J shed 4 bases, and the junction held 15 bases outside the gene matches. The CDR3 region is CATISRPGQGADTQYF. The sequenced CDR3 bases are TGTGCCACCATATCACGCCCGGGACAGGGAGCAGATACG.

Comments on this clone: The missing CDR3 end, 3 residues past where the read stops, is filled in from the germline J gene. The V gene is TRBV19, the J gene TRBJ2-3; 10 bases map to TRBD2. The CDR3 consists of 15 residues. CDR1 LNHDA and CDR2 SQIVND come from the germline V gene (reference sequence). Trimming took 9 bases from V and 4 from J; bases not matched to a gene: 10. This chain's CDR3 is CASCKGAGGPDTQYF. CDR3 DNA, as far as it was read: TGTGCCAGCTGCAAAGGAGCGGGGGGGCCAGATACG. Based on the CDR3 plus reference TRBV19 and TRBJ2-3, the full variable domain is DGGITQSPKYLFRKEGQNVTLSCEQNLNHDAMYWYRQDPGQGLRLIYYSQIVNDFQKGDIAEGYSVSREKKESFPLTVTSAQKNPTAFYLCASCKGAGGPDTQYFGPGTRLTVL.

About this clone itself: The sequenced fragment ends 3 residues before the CDR3 boundary, so the rest is inferred from the germline J gene. The rearrangement uses TRBV12-3 or TRBV12-4 and TRBJ1-2; D is uncertain. V shed 1 base and J shed 6 bases, with 12 bases lying between them. The CDR3 has 14 amino acids. The CDR3 region is CASSLGTAMDGYTF. Partial CDR3 DNA: TGTGCCAGCAGTTTAGGTACAGCCATGGATGGC.

A note on this clone: The read halts 3 residues ahead of the CDR3 end, with the missing end drawn from the germline J gene. The chain combines TRBV20-1 with TRBJ1-2; D call uncertain. This CDR3 region has 15 residues. Germline V CDR1 and CDR2: DFQATT, SNEGSKA (reference sequence). The covered CDR3 bases are TGCAGTGCTAGAAACATAAGACTACAATGGGGAGGC. Translation gives CSARNIRLQWGG. The whole CDR3 sequence is CSARNIRLQWGGYTF.

A note on this clone: Read sequence stops 3 residues before the CDR3 end, and the germline J gene provides the missing end. This chain links TRBV10-3 with TRBJ1-1; maybe TRBD1 (6 bases). This CDR3 comprises 14 residues. The V gene's germline CDR1 is ENHRY and CDR2 SYGVKD. Trimming stripped 7 bases from V and 3 bases from J, with 15 bases between. Partial CDR3 DNA: TGTGCCATCAAACGGACAGAAAAGGACACTGAA. Protein: CAIKRTEKDTE. The CDR3 as a whole reads CAIKRTEKDTEAFF.

Worth noting for this clone: The CDR3 end is not reached by the read, which stops 3 residues before it; the germline J gene fills it in. The rearrangement links TRBV12-3 or TRBV12-4 to TRBJ2-2; 7 nucleotides line up with TRBD1. This CDR3 contains 15 residues. The V and J ends lost 6 bases and 6 bases, in that order; junction bases with no gene match: 10. The CDR3 DNA, read in part, is TGTGCCAGCAGCGTACAGGGGAGAATTGCCGGGGAG. Residues: CASSVQGRIAGE. In full, the CDR3 reads CASSVQGRIAGELFF.

Concerning this clone itself: The read stops 3 residues short of the end of the CDR3; the missing end is completed from the germline J gene. The rearrangement links TRBV12-3 or TRBV12-4 to TRBJ2-2; 7 bases are shared with TRBD1. This CDR3 contains 14 residues. The V gene end was trimmed by 7 bases and the J gene end by 0 bases; junction bases not matched to a gene: 2. CDR3 loop: CASKQGTNTGELFF. The CDR3 bases that were read are TGTGCCAGCAAACAGGGGACGAACACCGGGGAG.

The CDR3 region is CAWSGERGMVNQPQHF. The CDR3 DNA, read in part, is TGTGCCTGGAGTGGGGAACGGGGGATGGTCAATCAGCCC. The V gene is TRBV30, the J gene TRBJ1-5, with D perhaps matching TRBD1 (5 bases). The CDR3 end falls 3 residues outside the read, so it is completed with the germline J gene. The ends were cut back, 1 base at V and 3 bases at J, with 16 bases in the middle. Germline CDR1 and CDR2: GTSNPN and SVGIG (reference sequence). The CDR3 is 16 residues long.

In regard to this clone: Read sequence stops 3 residues before the CDR3 end, and the germline J gene provides the missing end. The chain is built from TRBV5-1 and TRBJ2-1; the match to TRBD1 covers 8 bases. Germline-derived CDR1 and CDR2 are SGHRS and YFSETQ. The J segment lost 9 bases and the V segment lost 3 bases, leaving 8 bases of the junction unmatched. CDR3 length: 14 amino acids. The sequenced part of the CDR3 DNA is TGCGCCAGCAGCTCCGACCGGGACAGGCGTGAG. Amino acids: CASSSDRDRRE. The full CDR3 sequence reads CASSSDRDRREQFF. Full variable domain (outside the CDR3, taken from reference TRBV5-1 and TRBJ2-1): KAGVTQTPRYLIKTRGQQVTLSCSPISGHRSVSWYQQTPGQGLQFLFEYFSETQRNKGNFPGRFSGRQFSNSRSEMNVSTLELGDSALYLCASSSDRDRREQFFGPGTRLTVL.

About this clone itself: Read coverage stops 3 residues before the CDR3 terminus; the germline J gene supplies the remainder. This chain connects TRBV18 to TRBJ2-2; a weak D match, TRBD2 (6 bases). Germline V gives CDR1 KGHSH, CDR2 LQKENI. The CDR3 is 15 amino acids. With 2 bases removed from V and 4 bases from J, the gap between germline ends came to 11 bases. Partial CDR3 DNA: TGTGCCAGCTCACCAGGGGACTTCAGCACCGGGGAG. The encoded protein is CASSPGDFSTGE. The entire CDR3 is CASSPGDFSTGELFF.

With regard to this clone: Coverage ceases 3 residues before the CDR3 finishes, and the germline J gene fills in the end. This rearrangement joins TRBV23-1 to TRBJ1-5; D gene uncertain. TRBV23-1 is reported as an ORF; its role is uncertain. The V and J ends lost 0 bases and 2 bases respectively, with 5 bases between them. This CDR3 spans 14 amino acids. Incomplete CDR3 DNA: TGCGCCAGCAGTCAATCCCAGGGCAATCAGCCC. Protein sequence: CASSQSQGNQP. In full, the CDR3 reads CASSQSQGNQPQHF.

As concerns this clone: The read halts 3 residues ahead of the CDR3 end, with the missing end drawn from the germline J gene. The V gene is TRBV5-1, the J gene TRBJ1-2; TRBD1 is a possible D gene (5 bases). The CDR3 is 14 amino acids. CDR1 and CDR2 from the germline V gene are SGHRS and YFSETQ. V was clipped by 3 bases and J by 2 bases, with 11 bases between them. CDR3 residues: CASSSRQGNYGYTF. Partial CDR3 DNA: TGCGCCAGCAGCTCCCGGCAGGGAAACTATGGC.

Remarks on this clone: The read stops 3 residues short of the end of the CDR3; the missing end is completed from the germline J gene. The gene calls are TRBV2 and TRBJ1-2; unclear D gene. V was trimmed by 9 bases and J by 3 bases, leaving 14 bases between them. The V gene's germline CDR1 is SNHLY and CDR2 FYNNEI. The CDR3 has 13 amino acids. The DNA read from the CDR3 is TGTGCCAGTAAGGGCGGGGAGGACTATGGC. Translation: CASKGGEDYG. From start to end, the CDR3 is CASKGGEDYGYTF.

Comment on this clone: The read halts 3 residues ahead of the CDR3 end, with the missing end drawn from the germline J gene. The rearrangement uses TRBV2 and TRBJ2-3; D unresolved. This CDR3 has 11 amino acids. V lost 9 bases and J 3 bases, leaving 7 bases between the germline ends. The germline V gene has CDR1 SNHLY and CDR2 FYNNEI. Partial CDR3 DNA: TGTGCCAGTGAAACTACAGATACG. The encoded protein is CASETTDT. Given in full, the CDR3 is CASETTDTQYF.